The clone carrying this T cell receptor beta chain has just a few counts. What it recognizes is unknown. The data derive from a study of blood T cells in healthy people across ages. Study observations and caveats: Estimates of diversity drawn from one million T cells were considered underestimates. Getting older went along with TCR beta diversity per million T cells dropping roughly linearly.

The use of a sample-barcoded 5' primer and a J-beta primer mix characterized a second PCR of about 7 to 12 cycles. TCRdb itself ran the 5' RACE reads through MiXCR, one entry per CDR3 protein. The sample contains some 1,500,000 distinct CDR3 sequences, roughly 43% of which appear only once. CDR3 length equals 14 residues. Germline values: CDR1 SGHRS, CDR2 YFSETQ. Staff drew around 10 milliliters of peripheral blood from each donor. PBMCs numbering at least 6 million were isolated per sample. The chain combines TRBV5-1 with TRBJ2-1; 8 bases match TRBD2. TRBJ2-7 matches the DNA end more closely, so the J call is doubtful. This sequence originates from a woman aged 18-29 years in good health. Sequenced: blood. DNA for the CDR3: TGCGCCAGCAGCCCAGAGCGGGGGTACAATGAGCAGTACTTC. Encoded protein: CASSPERGYNEQYF.